The TCR beta chain under discussion was sequenced for a study of radiation and T cells in renal cell carcinoma. Study-wide points: Pretreatment tumor biopsies were lacking, so baseline clonotypes are unknown.

CDR1 and CDR2 (germline): LNHDA, SQIVND (reference sequence). There are 16 residues in the CDR3. V shed 5 bases and J 5 bases; nucleotides not matched to a gene: 11. Notes on this clone: Its target is unknown.

Only in-frame clones appear in the TCRdb table, and some are missing; sequencing was by immunoSEQ multiplex PCR. This table holds about 130,000 clones, 88% found once. Time point reported: baseline pretreatment blood. As for treatment: 15 Gy SBRT to primary tumor, nephrectomy 4 weeks later. Radiation-treated patients gave blood at baseline, week 2 and week 4. The specimen was blood, collected from a patient whose treatment included radiotherapy and nephrectomy. This sequence was found in a woman aged 45-60 years with renal cell carcinoma. J is TRBJ1-4 and V is TRBV19; 7 nucleotides match TRBD1. The CDR3 DNA is TGTGCCAGTAGTGTCAACAGGGGAAACGCCAATGAAAAACTGTTTTTT. Translation: CASSVNRGNANEKLFF.